The present T cell receptor beta chain was sequenced within a study of T cell repertoires in cytomegalovirus infection. Study information: CMV infection plus the matching HLA type was flagged by public TCR beta signatures.

In germline, CDR1 is SNHLY, CDR2 FYNNEI. Trimming left V 6 bases short and J 0 bases short, with 9 bases between. The CDR3 sequence is 14 residues long. Points on this clonotype: The antigen is undetermined.

TCRdb re-analysed the reads in MiXCR, keeping a single row per CDR3 protein. The sample holds more than 250,000 distinct CDR3 sequences, approximately 15% seen once. Study-level points and caveats: CMV carriers with the relevant HLA were identified by cumulative public TCR beta family frequency. There were HLA-C-restricted CMV-specific TCR beta clonotypes dominating the ex vivo response.

This chain uses TRBV2 with TRBJ1-5; TRBD1 might be the D (5 bases). This receptor was taken from a human donor in good health (CMV status not recorded). Some clones in this sample may be carry-over from other donors' samples. Material for sequencing was PBMCs. For the CDR3, the DNA is TGTGCCAGCAGGGCCGGGACTAGCAATCAGCCCCAGCATTTT. As protein: CASRAGTSNQPQHF. The entire variable domain, with the rest obtained from reference TRBV2 and TRBJ1-5, is as follows: EPEVTQTPSHQVTQMGQEVILRCVPISNHLYFYWYRQILGQKVEFLVSFYNNEISEKSEIFDDQFSVERPDGSNFTLKIRSTKLEDSAMYFCASRAGTSNQPQHFGDGTRLSIL.